Included here is one TCR beta chain sequence, with context. Its antigen is undetermined. This specimen comes from a study of monozygotic twins with inflammatory bowel disease. cDNA synthesis was performed in eight separate reactions for each sample. Each CDR3 protein gets one entry in TCRdb, which reprocessed the 5' RACE reads and gives no DNA. This table lists about 160,000 distinct CDR3 sequences. The CDR3 covers 11 residues. Germline V gene sequence: CDR1 SQVTM, CDR2 ANQGSEA. Overall study results and limits: Inverse Simpson values showed less TCRbeta diversity in IBD patients than in their healthy co-twins.

The rearrangement uses TRBV29-1 and TRBJ1-2; TCRdb's assignment of TRBD1 cannot be checked, as there is no DNA. Sequenced: blood. The clonotype comes from a human donor with ulcerative colitis or Crohn's disease, or a healthy co-twin of an affected twin (not recorded which). CDR3 sequence reads: CSEKTGDGYTF. Full variable domain (missing parts from reference TRBV29-1 and TRBJ1-2): SAVISQKPSRDICQRGTSLTIQCQVDSQVTMMFWYRQQPGQSLTLIATANQGSEATYESGFVIDKFPISRPNLTFSTLTVSNMSPEDSSIYLCSEKTGDGYTFGSGTRLTVV.